The 15 T cell receptor beta chains below were found in one sample sequenced in a study of PD-1 blockade in classical Hodgkin lymphoma. Generated by immunoSEQ multiplex PCR, the TCRdb table keeps only in-frame clones and is missing some. The sample yields approximately 44,000 clones, 71% seen once. Every patient was affected by relapse after autologous stem cell transplantation, while exposure to brentuximab vedotin was not uniform. Specimen: peripheral blood mononuclear cells (PBMCs), collected at baseline. All receptors derive from a human donor with classical Hodgkin lymphoma.

The gene calls are TRBV10-2 and TRBJ1-1; 7 nucleotides align to TRBD1. Germline V lookup: CDR1 WSHSY, CDR2 SAAADI. This CDR3 comprises 13 residues. V gave up 8 bases and J gave up 3 bases; unmatched junction bases: 6. For the CDR3, the DNA is TGCGCCAGCGGGCAGGGGGTAGACACTGAAGCTTTCTTT. It encodes CASGQGVDTEAFF.

The genes are TRBV30 and TRBJ1-2; D uncertain. V lost 2 bases and J lost 12, with 10 bases in between. The CDR3 runs to 10 residues. From germline, CDR1 is GTSNPN and CDR2 SVGIG (reference sequence). CDR3 sequence reads: CAWSLREDTF. CDR3 bases: TGTGCCTGGAGTCTTAGGGAGGACACCTTC.

This sequence joins TRBV6-1 and TRBJ2-3; D possibly corresponds to TRBD2 (6 bases). The CDR3 covers 15 residues. Germline CDR1 MNHNS, CDR2 SASEGT. V lost 2 bases, J lost 4 bases, and 13 bases lay in between. The CDR3 region has the DNA TGTGCCAGCAGTGAATGGGGGGAATTCGCAGATACGCAGTATTTT. Translated: CASSEWGEFADTQYF.

To note about this clone: The germline gene is not matched at one end of the junction; a read error may be the cause. V usage is TRBV6-5 and J usage is TRBJ1-1; no firm D call. This CDR3 contains 13 residues. The germline CDR1 and CDR2 sequences are MNHEY and SVGAGI. CDR3 region: CAGSYGVSTEAFF. The CDR3 DNA reads as TGTGCCGGCAGTTACGGGGTTTCCACTGAAGCTTTCTTT.

The gene calls are TRBV5-8 and TRBJ2-2, with D unresolved. CDR1 is SGHTS, CDR2 YDEGEE, per germline. V was pared by 4 bases and J by 3 bases, with 10 bases between. The CDR3 loop spans 14 amino acids. The CDR3 sequence: CASSDRVHTGELFF. CDR3 nucleotide sequence: TGTGCCAGCAGCGACCGGGTCCACACCGGGGAGCTGTTTTTT.

The chain couples TRBV14 to TRBJ2-1; TRBD2 matches 7 bases. J lost 6 bases, V lost 4 bases, and 12 bases had no gene match. The germline gives CDR1 SGHDN, CDR2 FVKESK. This CDR3 region has 16 residues. DNA for the CDR3: TGTGCCAGCAGCCGGGGCGGGGCGGGAGCTATCAATGAGCAGTTCTTC. This sequence encodes CASSRGGAGAINEQFF.

The chain joins TRBV28 to TRBJ1-2; D not resolved. V was cut by 7 bases and J by 0 bases, with 3 bases left in between. The CDR3 is 11 residues long. Per the germline V gene, CDR1 is MDHEN and CDR2 is SYDVKM. The CDR3 is CASTANYGYTF. Here the CDR3 DNA reads TGTGCCAGCACGGCTAACTATGGCTACACCTTC.

This clone was detected only a few times. J is TRBJ1-2 and V is TRBV29-1; tentative D call: TRBD1 (6 bases). This CDR3 has 14 residues. The V gene lost 4 bases and the J gene lost 6 bases, with 18 bases spanning the gap. The V gene's germline CDR1 is SQVTM and CDR2 ANQGSEA. For the CDR3, the DNA is TGCAGCGTTGGGGGGGAACAGGGAACTAATGGCTACACCTTC. This encodes CSVGGEQGTNGYTF.

This clone rates as medium-sized. The chain combines TRBV11-2 with TRBJ1-3; D is unclear. Germline lookup yields CDR1 SGHAT and CDR2 FQNNGV. Trimming stripped 6 bases from V and 0 bases from J, with 12 bases between. The length of the CDR3 is 15 residues. CDR3 nucleotides: TGTGCCAGCAGACCTACTAACTACTCTGGAAACACCATATATTTT. It yields the protein CASRPTNYSGNTIYF. Together with reference TRBV11-2 and TRBJ1-3, the CDR3 gives the full variable domain: EAGVAQSPRYKIIEKRQSVAFWCNPISGHATLYWYQQILGQGPKLLIQFQNNGVVDDSQLPKDRFSAERLKGVDSTLKIQPAKLEDSAVYLCASRPTNYSGNTIYFGEGSWLTVV.

The rearrangement links TRBV13 to TRBJ1-1; tentatively, D is TRBD1 (5 bases). Deletions cut 3 bases from V and 6 bases from J, with 11 bases between. CDR3 length: 13 amino acids. Per the germline V gene, CDR1 is PRHDT and CDR2 is FYEKMQ (reference sequence). CDR3 sequence: CASSFQGSPEAFF. The CDR3 region has the DNA TGTGCCAGCAGCTTTCAGGGCTCCCCTGAAGCTTTCTTT.

The count of this clone is one. The CDR3, as DNA: TGTGCCAGCAGTTACGGGACAGGGATTCTTCAGCCCCAGCATTTT. This codes for CASSYGTGILQPQHF. J is TRBJ1-5 and V is TRBV6-5, with 9 bases matching TRBD1. Trimming removed 2 bases from V and 6 bases from J; junction bases left unmatched: 5. CDR1 and CDR2 (germline): MNHEY, SVGAGI. This CDR3 comprises 15 residues.

The chain links TRBV2 to TRBJ1-4, with D possibly TRBD1 on 5 matching bases. With 1 base removed from V and 3 bases from J, the gap between germline ends came to 15 bases. The CDR3 runs to 17 residues. CDR1 is SNHLY and CDR2 is FYNNEI in the germline V gene. The DNA of the CDR3 is TGTGCCAGCAGTGAAGGGAAGGTTTACAGGCCTAATGAAAAACTGTTTTTT. Its translation: CASSEGKVYRPNEKLFF. Looking up the rest from reference TRBV2 and TRBJ1-4 gives the full variable domain: EPEVTQTPSHQVTQMGQEVILRCVPISNHLYFYWYRQILGQKVEFLVSFYNNEISEKSEIFDDQFSVERPDGSNFTLKIRSTKLEDSAMYFCASSEGKVYRPNEKLFFGSGTQLSVL.

The V call is TRBV9, the J call TRBJ2-2; D possibly corresponds to TRBD2 (6 bases). CDR3 size: 16 residues. CDR1 and CDR2 (germline): SGDLS, YYNGEE. Trimming pared 0 bases from V and 1 base from J, leaving 10 bases between. CDR3: CASSVVPSVNTGELFF. The CDR3 nucleotides read TGTGCCAGCAGCGTAGTCCCTAGCGTGAACACCGGGGAGCTGTTTTTT.

The rearrangement joins TRBV28 to TRBJ2-7; tentatively, D is TRBD1 or TRBD2 (5 bases each). The germline gives CDR1 MDHEN, CDR2 SYDVKM. The CDR3 length is 12 residues. V lost 8 bases and J 2 bases, leaving 10 bases between the germline ends. The CDR3 sequence is CASWDGTYEQYF. The CDR3 region has the DNA TGTGCCAGCTGGGACGGGACCTACGAGCAGTACTTC.

V gene TRBV5-6 combines with J gene TRBJ1-1; D uncertain. The V and J ends lost 4 bases and 3 bases respectively, with 22 bases between them. CDR3 length: 17 residues. The germline CDR1 and CDR2 sequences are SGHDT and YYEEEE. CDR3 protein: CASSPPGLGISDTEAFF. CDR3 in DNA: TGTGCCAGCAGCCCTCCCGGGCTGGGCATATCCGACACTGAAGCTTTCTTT.